The TCR beta chain described here comes from a study of blood T cell repertoires in COVID-19. About the study: Sources were T cells, B-cell-depleted T cells, or PBMCs; the material itself was cDNA or gDNA.

From germline, CDR1 is ENHRY and CDR2 SYGVKD. The trim removed 3 bases at V and 0 bases at J, leaving 2 bases unmatched. The CDR3 spans 15 residues. Some clones are missing from TCRdb's copy, which holds only in-frame ones; the method was immunoSEQ multiplex PCR. This repertoire shows roughly 16,000 clones, roughly 80% found once; its top ten account for around a fifth. This sequence was found in a man older than 75 with active COVID-19. Sequencing was carried out using peripheral blood. The chain joins TRBV10-3 to TRBJ1-2; 9 nucleotides match TRBD1. Written as DNA, the CDR3 is TGTGCCATCAGTGAAAGACAGGGGGCTAACTATGGCTACACCTTC. Protein: CAISERQGANYGYTF.